Sequencing of this T cell receptor (beta chain) was carried out in a study of cytomegalovirus exposure and HLA in healthy donors (dated 2017 in TCRdb). Concerning the study at large: In an earlier analysis of under 600 of the donors, 250 to 300 Gb of sequence data and 100 million or so unique TCR beta sequences from 180 million or so T cells were reported. In addition to the first cohort of 666 subjects, a separate validation cohort of over 90 different subjects was used. The study aimed to test whether cataloging public T cell receptors could reveal signatures of past pathogen exposure. Alongside the repertoire data, information on donor age, sex, ethnicity and CMV serostatus was compiled. Of the 398 genotyped donors, 81% were placed in the genetic ancestry cluster associated with self-reported Caucasian donors. Among some 400 genotyped donors of the cohort, an average of approximately 240,000 unique TCR beta nucleotide sequences were sequenced per donor, around 20% of them non-productive. The later analysis used no new phenotypic data to find candidate immune exposures, relying instead on TCR beta sequences and their occurrence across donors. Every repertoire in the discovery cohort had been generated on one and the same sequencing platform. An earlier analysis of fewer than 750 of the donors used high-throughput TCR beta sequencing to judge whether each TCR beta V gene segment behaved as functional or pseudogenic. Using immunosequencing, the study profiled T cell repertoires from 640 or so subjects and related those repertoires to cytomegalovirus serostatus. To study patterns of TCR occurrence, a later analysis re-analyzed previously published TCR beta repertoires from just over 650 donors and added high-resolution HLA genotyping. Roughly five DR-DQ haplotypes were handled as single units for association and clustering, since linkage in the cohort was strong. A later genetic analysis took genome-wide SNP genotypes for about 55% of the 666 donors and used that subset as a discovery cohort. Both class I and class II loci were covered by HLA typing, at four-digit resolution. The number of donors typed differed by locus, with roughly 620-640 for A, B, C, DRB1 and DQB1, roughly 520 for DQA1, 606 for DPA1, and 472 for DPB1. About 310 gigabases of sequencing data and 78 million or so unique TCR sequences were included in an early release covering about 700 HLA-typed donors. To predict cytomegalovirus infection status, the study brought together high-throughput TCR immunosequencing, statistical association of individual TCRs with disease status, and machine learning. On the study overall, not on this receptor specifically: Immune exposure information for the cohort was limited to CMV serostatus. Some IMGT-functional V segments, including TRBV6-2 and TRBV6-3, could not be told apart with the 87-base-pair reads, so those segments were excluded. In a later analysis, HLA-associated TCR beta chains were found to be more clonally expanded and to have lower generation probabilities than equally common non-associated chains. At a false discovery rate of 0.05, a later analysis linked 16,000 or so TCR beta sequences to specific HLA alleles. An earlier analysis of approximately 540 of the donors showed that most TCR beta V segments appeared in productive rearrangements either about 87% or about 30% of the time, which broadly matched IMGT annotations. A cluster of highly shared sequence variants was judged likely to be a technical artifact of the sequencing pipeline. Most CMV-associated TCR beta chains appeared to be HLA-restricted in a later analysis, and the HLA associations seemed to be driven largely by CMV exposure. Seventeen rarely observed V segments, including chromosome 9 orphons, were excluded from the earlier analysis of several hundred of the donors because counts were too low. In vitro tests confirmed that a few of the cytomegalovirus-associated TCR beta chains recognize cytomegalovirus antigens. Because some donors lacked HLA typing at each locus, the association tests relied only on the typed subset. In a later analysis, TCR association rates were found to vary across HLA loci, with the most associated TCRs seen for DRB1 alleles and the fewest for HLA-C alleles. According to a later genetic analysis, donors in an Asian-associated ancestry cluster had fewer N-insertions in productive TCRs than the approximately 650-donor mean. When HLA alleles, especially DR and DQ, strongly co-occurred, attributing TCR associations to individual alleles was difficult. The study listed around 160 TCR beta chains as associated with cytomegalovirus. A further reported finding was that TCR beta sequences accurately predicted the HLA-A and HLA-B alleles for most subjects in the first cohort. It was suggested by the authors that the approach could potentially be generalized to other disease states and immunological phenotypes. Sequencing depth was assumed to be roughly uniform across donors in the presence/absence analyses, though that assumption may not hold. Linkage disequilibrium might explain the correlated functional status among segregating V segments, but an unknown experimental factor could not be excluded. In a later genetic analysis, a missense DCLRE1C variant was associated with V-gene and J-gene trimming of TCR beta chains, and the association was replicated in an independent cohort. The classifier was reported to diagnose cytomegalovirus status with high specificity and sensitivity in both the original and validation cohorts. This cohort had only TCR beta chains sequenced, and the lack of alpha or paired-chain data limited which features could be detected. While some public TCRs were present in many individuals, most TCR sequences turned up only very rarely across donors. Several of the top co-occurrence clusters appeared to be linked to parvovirus B19, influenza, CMV and Epstein-Barr virus, according to a later analysis.

The cohort comprised some 700 healthy bone marrow donors. At the time of sampling, every cohort member was nominally healthy, though immune exposures that went unrecorded were likely present. The donor was CMV seropositive and belonged to the group of 250 to 300 seropositive cohort members. Each donor provided a peripheral blood sample, and peripheral blood mononuclear cells were used for TCR beta sequencing. Genomic DNA extraction from the blood cell samples was performed with the Qiagen DNeasy Blood Extraction Kit. Sequences SGHDT (CDR1) and YYEEEE (CDR2) are obtained from the germline V gene. The V end loses 4 bases and the J end loses 0 bases, and a stretch of 11 bases separates them. Inclusive of the bounding cysteine and phenylalanine, the CDR3 is 15 residues long. Only the CDR3 DNA is retained, 45 bases long and in frame from the first base. Library creation used the immunoSEQ multiplex PCR assay. For the multiplex PCR, a mixture combining 60 forward primers for TCR Vbeta segments and 13 reverse primers for TCR Jbeta segments was used. A multiplex PCR assay on genomic DNA amplified the CDR3 region of rearranged TCR beta genes. The Illumina HiSeq System was used to sequence the amplified TCR beta libraries as 87-base-pair reads. For the original study's pipeline: A later analysis counted tens of millions of unique TCR beta chains across the 640 or so repertoires, and 9 million to 14 million of these chains were shared by at least two donors. Raw reads were error-corrected and collapsed into unique sequences by a nearest-neighbor algorithm in which closely related sequences were merged to remove PCR and sequencing errors. V, D and J gene segments were assigned by aligning CDR3 sequences to IMGT reference sequences. For a sequence to be retained, at least a six-nucleotide match to both a V gene segment and a J gene segment was required. A rearrangement was called productive if the CDR3 had no stop codons and remained in frame with V and J, and every other rearrangement was called non-productive. CDR3 was defined according to IMGT convention as the region running from the second conserved V-encoded cysteine to the conserved J-encoded phenylalanine. In an earlier analysis of roughly 580 of the donors, sequences lacking an unambiguous match to a single V gene segment were excluded. An earlier analysis of some 610 of the donors called V segments functional above 56.7% productive rearrangements and segregating when the between-donor standard deviation exceeded 5%. To diagnose cytomegalovirus status from the catalog of TCR beta chain sequences, a statistical classification framework was built. In a later analysis, TCR nucleotide sequences were compared against IMGT/GENE-DB human TR gene sequences so that V and J genes could be assigned. A later analysis assigned CDR3 sequences and most-parsimonious VDJ recombination scenarios with the TCRdist pipeline. In a later analysis, each TCR beta chain was defined by its CDR3 amino acid sequence together with its V-gene family, and reads without a unique V-gene family were excluded. To address suspected cross-contamination and a sequencing artifact, a later analysis removed a few hundred highly shared, low-generation-probability nucleotide sequences. In a later analysis, a clonal expansion index for each public chain was calculated from normalized within-repertoire ranks of inferred template counts. In a later analysis, generation probabilities were computed using a VDJ recombination model fitted to out-of-frame rearrangements, and the results were checked against IGoR. In a later analysis, TCR-TCR, TCR-HLA and TCR-CMV co-occurrence was scored with hypergeometric tests, and a repertoire-size bias correction was applied to TCR pairs. To estimate false discovery rates, a later analysis permuted the HLA or CMV assignments 20 times. In a later analysis, co-occurring TCRs were grouped using DBSCAN, and TCRdist sequence similarity was added for clustering within HLA-allele-positive subsets. Repertoires with fewer than 30,000 or more than 120,000 public chains, plus five repertoires with anomalous nucleotide sharing, were excluded from co-occurrence clustering. TCRdb carries this immuneACCESS record with in-frame sequences only. Its versions omit some clonotypes, under half of them owing to an unresolved V gene in the studies checked, with the rest unexplained. V, J and clone size reflect that table, while D and trimming were determined from the DNA. The sample records fewer than 200,000 clones, 65% to 85% of which are singletons. The biggest ten clones account for approximately 1.6% of the sample.

As for this clone: Which antigen it targets is not known. Base quality data are lacking; no much larger clone is found one base away.

This clonotype was sampled from a man aged 40-49 years in good health and CMV-seropositive. What was sequenced was PBMCs. The sequence links TRBV5-6 to TRBJ2-1, with the identity of the D gene unclear. The nucleotides are TGTGCCAGCAGCCTTCCGCACAGCTCCTACAATGAGCAGTTCTTC. Translated, this is CASSLPHSSYNEQFF.